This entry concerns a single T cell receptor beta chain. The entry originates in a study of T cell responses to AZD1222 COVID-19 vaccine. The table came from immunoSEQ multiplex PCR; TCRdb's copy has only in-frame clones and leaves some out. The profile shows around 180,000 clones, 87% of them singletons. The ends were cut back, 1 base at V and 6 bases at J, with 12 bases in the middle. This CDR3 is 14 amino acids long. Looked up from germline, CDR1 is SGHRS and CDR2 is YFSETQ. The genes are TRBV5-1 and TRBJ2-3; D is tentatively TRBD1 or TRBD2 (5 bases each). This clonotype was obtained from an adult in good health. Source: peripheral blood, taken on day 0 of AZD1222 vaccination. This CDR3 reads CASSLTAEGDTQYF. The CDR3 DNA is TGCGCCAGCAGCTTGACAGCAGAGGGGGATACGCAGTATTTT. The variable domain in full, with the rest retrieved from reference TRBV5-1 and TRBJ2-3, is KAGVTQTPRYLIKTRGQQVTLSCSPISGHRSVSWYQQTPGQGLQFLFEYFSETQRNKGNFPGRFSGRQFSNSRSEMNVSTLELGDSALYLCASSLTAEGDTQYFGPGTRLTVL.